These 20 T cell receptor beta chains share one sample of origin, sequenced in a study of blood T cell repertoires in COVID-19 (dated by TCRdb to 2018 to 2021). The method was the immunoSEQ multiplex PCR assay. Sourced from immuneACCESS, this table was stored by TCRdb with only in-frame sequences that have V and J called. A share of the clones is absent; for the studies checked, an unresolved V gene accounts for under half, and the remainder has no known explanation. Recorded for this sample are about 250,000 clones; about 87% of them occurred a single time. Of the sample, roughly 1.6% falls within the top ten clones. The sequencing input was PBMCs or T cells enriched from blood (not recorded which). The receptors derive from a woman aged 45-65 years who had recovered from COVID-19.

The rearrangement uses TRBV28 and TRBJ1-6; TRBD1 matches at 9 bases. Germline loops: CDR1 MDHEN, CDR2 SYDVKM. V gave up 5 bases and J gave up 1 base; unmatched junction bases: 9. The CDR3 runs to 18 residues. The CDR3 bases are TGTGCCAGCAGTCGGATACAGGGGGCTGTTTCCTATAATTCACCCCTCCACTTT. It yields the protein CASSRIQGAVSYNSPLHF.

J is TRBJ1-2 and V is TRBV27; 9 bases match TRBD1. The V gene's germline CDR1 is MNHEY and CDR2 SMNVEV (reference sequence). V gave up 6 bases and J gave up 5 bases; unmatched junction bases: 10. This CDR3 is 15 amino acids long. In nucleotides, the CDR3 is TGTGCCAGCAGCACAGGGGGCGCGGGCAGATATGGCTACACCTTC. Amino acids: CASSTGGAGRYGYTF.

This rearrangement joins TRBV18 to TRBJ1-2; TRBD1 matches at 8 bases. V lost 3 bases, J lost 6 bases, and 3 bases stayed unmatched. The CDR3 is 13 residues long. The V gene's germline CDR1 is KGHSH and CDR2 LQKENI. The CDR3 DNA reads as TGTGCCAGCTCACCGACAGGGGTTGATGGCTACACCTTC. This translates into CASSPTGVDGYTF.

This chain joins TRBV19 and TRBJ1-5, with D tentatively TRBD1 (6 bases). The CDR3 is made up of 17 amino acids. Trimming shortened V by 3 bases and J by 4 bases, and 19 bases separated the two germline ends. CDR1 LNHDA and CDR2 SQIVND come from the germline V gene (reference sequence). The CDR3: CASSIQVGGGINQPQHF. Here the CDR3 DNA reads TGTGCCAGTAGTATCCAGGTAGGGGGAGGGATTAATCAGCCCCAGCATTTT.

The rearrangement uses TRBV28 and TRBJ1-2; possibly TRBD1 for D (6 bases). V lost 3 bases, J lost 3 bases, and 11 bases lay in between. CDR1 MDHEN and CDR2 SYDVKM come from the germline V gene. CDR3 length: 14 residues. CDR3 sequence (DNA): TGTGCCAGCAGTTTCGGCAGGGGAGACTATGGCTACACCTTC. As protein: CASSFGRGDYGYTF.

This clone was seen only a few times. CDR3 residues: CASSLDAGGSGAFF. CDR3 coding DNA: TGCGCCAGCAGCTTGGATGCAGGGGGAAGTGGAGCTTTCTTT. J is TRBJ1-1 and V is TRBV5-1; 7 nucleotides match TRBD1. Per the germline V gene, CDR1 is SGHRS and CDR2 is YFSETQ. V trimming: 0 bases; J trimming: 10 bases; junction bases outside the gene matches: 9. The CDR3 spans 14 residues. Filled out from reference TRBV5-1 and TRBJ1-1, the complete variable domain reads KAGVTQTPRYLIKTRGQQVTLSCSPISGHRSVSWYQQTPGQGLQFLFEYFSETQRNKGNFPGRFSGRQFSNSRSEMNVSTLELGDSALYLCASSLDAGGSGAFFGQGTRLTVV.

With respect to this clone: At one end, the junction sequence differs from germline, possibly due to a read error. The J gene is TRBJ2-7, the V gene TRBV5-1, with 8 bases aligning to TRBD2. The CDR3 sequence is 20 residues long. Germline V gene sequence: CDR1 SGHRS, CDR2 YFSETQ. The CDR3 nucleotides read TGCGCCAGCAGATTGGGGGGGAAGTTCAATAGCGGGATGAACTCCTACGAGCAGTACTTC. Translated: CASRLGGKFNSGMNSYEQYF.

This clone was seen just once. This chain uses TRBV6-2 or TRBV6-3 with TRBJ1-3; possible D gene TRBD1, 5 bases. Germline CDR1 MNHEY, CDR2 SVGEGT. The CDR3 runs to 15 residues. Trimming shortened V by 5 bases and J by 0 bases, and 11 bases separated the two germline ends. CDR3 nucleotide sequence: TGTGCCAGCAGTAACAGACAGAACTCTGGAAACACCATATATTTT. Amino acid sequence: CASSNRQNSGNTIYF.

The V call is TRBV6-1, the J call TRBJ1-5; the match to TRBD1 covers 7 bases. Losses at the gene ends were 2 bases for V and 2 bases for J; bases not matched to a gene: 9. CDR1 is MNHNS and CDR2 is SASEGT in the germline V gene. The CDR3 is made up of 17 amino acids. The CDR3 loop is CASSEYPGGSGNQPQHF. The CDR3 DNA follows: TGTGCCAGCAGTGAATATCCAGGGGGATCGGGCAATCAGCCCCAGCATTTT.

The rearrangement uses TRBV27 and TRBJ2-1; 8 bases agree with TRBD2. Germline-derived CDR1 and CDR2 are MNHEY and SMNVEV (reference sequence). Trimming removed 5 bases from V and 5 bases from J; junction bases left unmatched: 11. This CDR3 has 16 amino acids. The CDR3 region is CASSVFSGGTHNEQFF. CDR3 nucleotides: TGTGCCAGCAGTGTGTTTTCGGGAGGGACTCACAATGAGCAGTTCTTC.

The chain is built from TRBV7-2 and TRBJ1-5, with 8 bases matching TRBD1. The CDR3 has 15 residues. Germline V gene lookup returns CDR1 SGHTA and CDR2 FQGNSA. V shed 5 bases and J 5 bases; nucleotides not matched to a gene: 8. The CDR3 nucleotides read TGTGCCAGCAGCGGCAGGGGGCAGGGCGATCAGCCCCAGCATTTT. Translation gives CASSGRGQGDQPQHF.

The chain joins TRBV19 to TRBJ2-1, with TRBD2 matching over 8 bases. The CDR3 is 15 residues long. V dropped 3 bases and J dropped 2; count of bases not matched to a gene: 3. From germline, CDR1 is LNHDA and CDR2 SQIVND (reference sequence). The CDR3 DNA follows: TGTGCCAGTAGTATTTCGGGAGGGCCCTACAATGAGCAGTTCTTC. Its translation: CASSISGGPYNEQFF.

The CDR3 is CASSFRQGASYEQYF. The CDR3 DNA follows: TGTGCCAGCAGCTTCCGACAGGGGGCTTCTTACGAGCAGTACTTC. The rearrangement links TRBV7-8 to TRBJ2-7; TRBD1 agrees at 10 bases. V dropped 3 bases and J dropped 4; count of bases not matched to a gene: 6. Germline V gene lookup returns CDR1 SGHVS and CDR2 FQNEAQ. This CDR3 region has 15 residues.

This clone was found a few times. The V call is TRBV19, the J call TRBJ1-5; 9 nucleotides match TRBD1. With V trimmed by 5 bases and J by 6 bases, 2 bases remained unmatched. Germline assignment: CDR1 LNHDA and CDR2 SQIVND (reference sequence). The CDR3 has 13 residues. The CDR3 bases are TGTGCCAGTAGTCCGACAGGGGGTCAGCCCCAGCATTTT. It translates to CASSPTGGQPQHF.

V and J are TRBV7-9 and TRBJ2-4; perhaps TRBD2 as D (5 bases). There are 14 residues in the CDR3. V gave up 3 bases and J gave up 7 bases, with 13 bases separating them. In germline, CDR1 is SEHNR, CDR2 FQNEAQ (reference sequence). The CDR3 reads CASSFRGTGNIQYF. DNA of the CDR3: TGTGCCAGCAGCTTCCGAGGAACGGGGAACATTCAGTACTTC. The variable domain in full, with the rest retrieved from reference TRBV7-9 and TRBJ2-4, is DTGVSQNPRHKITKRGQNVTFRCDPISEHNRLYWYRQTLGQGPEFLTYFQNEAQLEKSRLLSDRFSAERPKGSFSTLEIQRTEQGDSAMYLCASSFRGTGNIQYFGAGTRLSVL.

The genes are TRBV29-1 and TRBJ1-2, with D uncertain. Trimming shortened V by 4 bases and J by 0 bases, and 6 bases separated the two germline ends. This CDR3 is 12 amino acids long. The germline V gene has CDR1 SQVTM and CDR2 ANQGSEA. The DNA for the CDR3 is TGCAGCGTTGGTGGAGCTAACTATGGCTACACCTTC. Its protein is CSVGGANYGYTF.

V is TRBV2 and J is TRBJ1-1; a weak D match, TRBD1 (5 bases). Germline CDR1 SNHLY, CDR2 FYNNEI. Trimming took 6 bases from V and 1 from J, leaving 18 bases between them. This CDR3 is 16 amino acids long. The chain's CDR3 is CASSPRVGASNTEAFF. For the CDR3, the DNA is TGTGCCAGCAGCCCTAGAGTTGGGGCGTCGAACACTGAAGCTTTCTTT.

The CDR3 sequence: CASSLAGGPDEQFF. CDR3 coding DNA: TGTGCCAGCAGCTTAGCGGGAGGGCCCGATGAGCAGTTCTTC. This rearrangement joins TRBV11-3 to TRBJ2-1, with 8 bases lining up with TRBD2. Per the germline V gene, CDR1 is SGHNT and CDR2 is YENEEA. Germline trimming cut 1 base from V and 8 bases from J; bases unmatched to any gene: 4. The CDR3 loop spans 14 amino acids.

The rearrangement joins TRBV9 to TRBJ1-5; D gene unclear. The germline V gene has CDR1 SGDLS and CDR2 YYNGEE. Deletions cut 4 bases from V and 5 bases from J, with 16 bases between. CDR3 length: 15 amino acids. CDR3 sequence: CASSRSDLGHQPQHF. Here the CDR3 DNA reads TGTGCCAGCAGCCGATCTGACCTGGGCCATCAGCCCCAGCATTTT. Filled out from reference TRBV9 and TRBJ1-5, the complete variable domain reads DSGVTQTPKHLITATGQRVTLRCSPRSGDLSVYWYQQSLDQGLQFLIQYYNGEERAKGNILERFSAQQFPDLHSELNLSSLELGDSALYFCASSRSDLGHQPQHFGDGTRLSIL.

The rearrangement links TRBV28 to TRBJ2-1; 8 bases are a match to TRBD2. This CDR3 has 14 amino acids. CDR1 and CDR2 (germline): MDHEN, SYDVKM. Germline trimming cut 10 bases from V and 6 bases from J; bases unmatched to any gene: 11. For the CDR3, the DNA is TGTGCCACCCAAGTAGCGGGATTTTTCAATGAGCAGTTCTTC. Translated, it gives CATQVAGFFNEQFF.